The 22 T cell receptor beta chains below were found in one sample sequenced in a study of control samples from healthy donors and cancer patients (TCRdb year 2020). Library creation used the immunoSEQ multiplex PCR assay. This is the immuneACCESS table as TCRdb keeps it, with only in-frame sequences that have V and J called. A part of the clones is gone; compared with another copy, unresolved V genes explain less than half, and the rest is unexplained. The sample table lists about 130,000 clones, approximately 90% of them with a count of one. The top ten clonotypes cover 3.2% of the sample. Sequencing input: blood. The receptors stem from a man aged 50 or older in good health.

This clone appeared once. The rearrangement links TRBV30 to TRBJ1-5; 10 bases align to TRBD1. The junction had 7 bases not matched to a gene; V was cut back by 0 bases and J by 2 bases. Germline CDR1 GTSNPN, CDR2 SVGIG (reference sequence). This CDR3 has 17 residues. The CDR3 DNA reads TGTGCCTGGAGTGTAGCGGGACAGGGGTTCGGCAATCAGCCCCAGCATTTT. Protein sequence: CAWSVAGQGFGNQPQHF.

V is TRBV18 and J is TRBJ2-5; TRBD2 matches 9 bases. The V segment lost 0 bases and the J segment 5 bases; nucleotides outside the gene matches: 7. The CDR3 length is 16 residues. Per the germline V gene, CDR1 is KGHSH and CDR2 is LQKENI. As DNA, the CDR3 is TGTGCCAGCTCACCACCCCTAGCGGGGCTAGACGAGACCCAGTACTTC. Protein product: CASSPPLAGLDETQYF.

The chain joins TRBV5-1 to TRBJ2-3; D unclear. This CDR3 has 17 residues. Germline CDR1 SGHRS, CDR2 YFSETQ. Trimming shortened V by 1 base and J by 3 bases, and 18 bases separated the two germline ends. As DNA, the CDR3 is TGCGCCAGCAGCTTGTTTGCCTTTGAGCAGTTAACAGATACGCAGTATTTT. It yields the protein CASSLFAFEQLTDTQYF.

CDR3 bases: TGTGCCAGCAGCCTTCTTCGCTATAATTCACCCCTCCACTTT. Translating it yields CASSLLRYNSPLHF. The gene calls are TRBV28 and TRBJ1-6; D is uncertain. Trimming cost V 6 bases and J 3 bases, with 9 bases left between them. The CDR3 runs 14 residues. Germline V lookup: CDR1 MDHEN, CDR2 SYDVKM.

The V and J genes are TRBV6-5 and TRBJ2-7; tentative D call: TRBD2 (5 bases). The germline V gene encodes CDR1 MNHEY and CDR2 SVGAGI. Trimming shortened V by 5 bases and J by 1 base, and 12 bases separated the two germline ends. This CDR3 is built from 14 residues. CDR3 DNA: TGTGCCAGCAGTCTCCAGTGGGAGTCCTACGAGCAGTACTTC. Protein sequence: CASSLQWESYEQYF.

V and J are TRBV4-1 and TRBJ2-3; a weak D match, TRBD2 (6 bases). Per germline, CDR1 MGHRA and CDR2 YSYEKL. The CDR3 is made up of 15 amino acids. The germline V and J ends were trimmed by 1 base and 6 bases, with 14 bases remaining between them. The CDR3 DNA reads as TGCGCCAGCAGCCAAGCATGGAGGGGATCGGATACGCAGTATTTT. It is translated as CASSQAWRGSDTQYF.

V is TRBV5-5 and J is TRBJ1-4; a possible D gene is TRBD1 (5 bases). Per germline, CDR1 SGHKS and CDR2 YYEKEE (reference sequence). The CDR3 consists of 14 residues. With 5 bases removed from V and 8 bases from J, the gap between germline ends came to 16 bases. The CDR3 bases are TGTGCCAGCAGGTCGGGGCAGCTAACCGAAAAACTGTTTTTT. Its protein product is CASRSGQLTEKLFF.

The V and J genes are TRBV4-2 and TRBJ2-7; D is unclear. V was cut by 1 base and J by 1 base, with 8 bases left in between. The CDR3 extends over 14 amino acids. Germline values: CDR1 LGHNA, CDR2 YNFKEQ. The CDR3 here is CASSQGPGSYEQYF. The CDR3 nucleotides are TGTGCCAGCAGCCAAGGACCGGGTTCCTACGAGCAGTACTTC.

The chain combines TRBV10-3 with TRBJ2-7, with TRBD2 identical over 9 bases. The CDR3 totals 15 residues. CDR1 and CDR2 (germline): ENHRY, SYGVKD. V was clipped by 4 bases and J by 3 bases; unmatched bases: 7. CDR3 nucleotides: TGTGCCATCAGTGGTCCGGGACTAGCTTTCTACGAGCAGTACTTC. This gives the protein CAISGPGLAFYEQYF.

The CDR3 DNA reads as TGTGCCAGCTCCCGTGGGACGGCCGACTATGGCTACACCTTC. Protein: CASSRGTADYGYTF. The genes are TRBV18 and TRBJ1-2; weak D call: TRBD1 (5 bases). Germline values: CDR1 KGHSH, CDR2 LQKENI. Trimming removed 6 bases from V and 3 bases from J, with 14 bases in between. This CDR3 region has 14 residues.

The genes are TRBV5-1 and TRBJ2-7; a weak D match, TRBD2 (5 bases). The CDR3 runs 12 residues. With 6 bases removed from V and 0 bases from J, the gap between germline ends came to 7 bases. Germline loops: CDR1 SGHRS, CDR2 YFSETQ. In DNA form, the CDR3 reads TGCGCCAGCACGAGGGACTCCTACGAGCAGTACTTC. Translating gives CASTRDSYEQYF.

CDR3 in amino acids: CATPPGNNEQFF. CDR3 in DNA: TGTGCCACCCCTCCTGGTAACAATGAGCAGTTCTTC. The chain carries TRBV24-1 and TRBJ2-1, with no clear D. Germline CDR1 reads KGHDR; CDR2 reads SFDVKD. CDR3 size: 12 residues. Trimming pared 9 bases from V and 5 bases from J, leaving 10 bases between.

The genes are TRBV18 and TRBJ2-7; 7 bases are a match to TRBD1. This CDR3 contains 14 residues. V lost 3 bases, J lost 1 base, and 3 bases stayed unmatched. Germline V lookup: CDR1 KGHSH, CDR2 LQKENI. The CDR3 DNA sequence: TGTGCCAGCTCACCCGAGACAGGGTCCTACGAGCAGTACTTC. Encoded protein: CASSPETGSYEQYF.

The DNA of the CDR3 is TGTGCCAGCATCTTGGACCCAGCCAAAAACATTCAGTACTTC. Translating it yields CASILDPAKNIQYF. V and J are TRBV6-5 and TRBJ2-4; D is unclear. V lost 7 bases to trimming and J lost 0 bases, with 10 bases between them. The CDR3 covers 14 residues. The germline CDR1 and CDR2 sequences are MNHEY and SVGAGI.

Concerning this clone itself: The same CDR3 can be traced to other DNA sequences in this sample. V and J are TRBV5-1 and TRBJ1-2; 11 nucleotides line up with TRBD1. The CDR3 covers 13 residues. J gave up 7 bases and V 3 bases, and 2 bases lay outside the gene matches. The germline V gene has CDR1 SGHRS and CDR2 YFSETQ. CDR3 in DNA: TGCGCCAGCAGCTGGGGGACAGGGGGTGGCTACACCTTC. It codes for CASSWGTGGGYTF. Variable domain in full (rest from reference TRBV5-1 and TRBJ1-2): KAGVTQTPRYLIKTRGQQVTLSCSPISGHRSVSWYQQTPGQGLQFLFEYFSETQRNKGNFPGRFSGRQFSNSRSEMNVSTLELGDSALYLCASSWGTGGGYTFGSGTRLTVV.

The V call is TRBV18, the J call TRBJ1-6; tentative D call: TRBD1 (5 bases). This CDR3 region has 18 residues. V was shortened by 4 bases and J by 2 bases, with 18 bases between the two germline ends. CDR1 and CDR2 from the germline V gene are KGHSH and LQKENI. The CDR3 region has the DNA TGTGCCAGCTCACAGTCCTCAGGGTACTCCACCTATAATTCACCCCTCCACTTT. Translation gives CASSQSSGYSTYNSPLHF.

J is TRBJ2-5 and V is TRBV4-2, with D maybe TRBD2 (6 bases). The germline gives CDR1 LGHNA, CDR2 YNFKEQ. The CDR3 loop spans 15 amino acids. The V and J ends lost 3 bases and 2 bases respectively, with 13 bases between them. The CDR3 sequence is CASSQGSGEQETQYF. The CDR3 DNA reads as TGTGCCAGCAGCCAGGGCTCGGGGGAACAAGAGACCCAGTACTTC.

This rearrangement joins TRBV4-1 to TRBJ2-7; 10 bases align to TRBD2. The germline gives CDR1 MGHRA, CDR2 YSYEKL. Trimming removed 1 base from V and 3 bases from J; junction bases left unmatched: 0. This CDR3 spans 14 amino acids. The CDR3 region has the DNA TGCGCCAGCAGCCAAGGGACTAGCGGCTACGAGCAGTACTTC. This codes for CASSQGTSGYEQYF.

Remarks on this clone: Other nucleotide sequences from this sample produce the same CDR3. The chain carries TRBV9 and TRBJ2-3, with unresolved D. Trimming took off 0 bases at V and 0 bases at J, with 5 bases between the two ends. This CDR3 spans 14 amino acids. Germline CDR1 and CDR2: SGDLS and YYNGEE. In nucleotides, the CDR3 is TGTGCCAGCAGCGTAGACGGAAGCACAGATACGCAGTATTTT. Residues: CASSVDGSTDTQYF.

The J gene is TRBJ2-1, the V gene TRBV24-1, with TRBD2 identical over 11 bases. This CDR3 contains 14 residues. The junction had 5 bases not matched to a gene; V was cut back by 5 bases and J by 9 bases. Germline values: CDR1 KGHDR, CDR2 SFDVKD. CDR3 sequence reads: CATSVPTSGAEQFF. The CDR3 coding sequence is TGTGCCACCAGTGTTCCGACTAGCGGGGCTGAGCAGTTCTTC.

V and J are TRBV5-1 and TRBJ2-2, with 7 bases aligning to TRBD2. There are 14 residues in the CDR3. The germline V gene has CDR1 SGHRS and CDR2 YFSETQ. The junction had 6 bases not matched to a gene; V was cut back by 5 bases and J by 5 bases. This CDR3 reads CASRWASGTGELFF. In DNA form, the CDR3 reads TGCGCCAGCAGGTGGGCTAGCGGAACCGGGGAGCTGTTTTTT.

CDR3 amino acids: CASSLRGKAYNEQFF. The DNA for the CDR3 is TGTGCCAGCAGCCTGCGGGGGAAGGCCTACAATGAGCAGTTCTTC. J is TRBJ2-1 and V is TRBV27, with TRBD2 matching over 7 bases. The junction had 7 bases not matched to a gene; V was cut back by 6 bases and J by 2 bases. Germline-derived CDR1 and CDR2 are MNHEY and SMNVEV (reference sequence). The CDR3 extends over 15 amino acids.